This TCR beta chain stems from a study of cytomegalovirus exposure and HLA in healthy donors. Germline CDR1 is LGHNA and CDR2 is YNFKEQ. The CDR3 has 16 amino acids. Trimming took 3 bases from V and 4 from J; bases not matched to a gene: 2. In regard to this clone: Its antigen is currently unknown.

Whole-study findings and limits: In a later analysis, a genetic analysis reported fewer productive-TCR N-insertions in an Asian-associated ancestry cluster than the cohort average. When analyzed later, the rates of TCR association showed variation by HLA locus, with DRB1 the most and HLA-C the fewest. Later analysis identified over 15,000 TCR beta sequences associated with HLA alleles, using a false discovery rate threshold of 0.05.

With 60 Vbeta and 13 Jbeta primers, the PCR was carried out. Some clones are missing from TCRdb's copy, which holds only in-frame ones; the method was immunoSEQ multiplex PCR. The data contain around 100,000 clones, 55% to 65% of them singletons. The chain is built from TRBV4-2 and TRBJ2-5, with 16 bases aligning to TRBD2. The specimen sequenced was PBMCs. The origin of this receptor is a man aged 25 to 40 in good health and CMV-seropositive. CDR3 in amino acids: CASSHGTSGGAETQYF. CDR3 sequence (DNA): TGTGCCAGCAGCCATGGGACTAGCGGGGGGGCAGAGACCCAGTACTTC.